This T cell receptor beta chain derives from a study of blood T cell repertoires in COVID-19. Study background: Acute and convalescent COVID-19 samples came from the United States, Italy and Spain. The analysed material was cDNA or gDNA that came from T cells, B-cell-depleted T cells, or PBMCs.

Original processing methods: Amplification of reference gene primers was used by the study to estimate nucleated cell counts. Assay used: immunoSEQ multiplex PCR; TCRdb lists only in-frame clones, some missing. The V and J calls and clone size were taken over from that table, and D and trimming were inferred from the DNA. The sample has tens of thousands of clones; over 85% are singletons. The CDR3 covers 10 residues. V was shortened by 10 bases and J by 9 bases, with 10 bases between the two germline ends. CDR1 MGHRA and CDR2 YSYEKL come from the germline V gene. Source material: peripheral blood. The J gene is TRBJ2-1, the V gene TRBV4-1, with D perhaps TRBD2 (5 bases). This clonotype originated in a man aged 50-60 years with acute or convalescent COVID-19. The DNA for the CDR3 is TGCGCCACCGGGATTAGTGAGCAGTTCTTC. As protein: CATGISEQFF.